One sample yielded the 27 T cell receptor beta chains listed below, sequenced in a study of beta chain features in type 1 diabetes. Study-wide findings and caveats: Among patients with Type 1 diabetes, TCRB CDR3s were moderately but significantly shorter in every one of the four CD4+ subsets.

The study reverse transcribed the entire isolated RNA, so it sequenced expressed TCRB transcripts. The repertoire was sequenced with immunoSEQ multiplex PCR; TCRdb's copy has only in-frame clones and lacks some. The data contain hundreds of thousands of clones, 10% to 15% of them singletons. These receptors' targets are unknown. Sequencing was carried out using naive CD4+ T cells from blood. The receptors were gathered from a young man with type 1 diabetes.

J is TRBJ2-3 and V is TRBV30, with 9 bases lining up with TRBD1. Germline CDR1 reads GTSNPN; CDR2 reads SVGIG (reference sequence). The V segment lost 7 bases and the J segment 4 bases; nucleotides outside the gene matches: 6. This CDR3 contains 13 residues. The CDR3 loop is CAYGQGFADTQYF. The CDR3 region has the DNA TGTGCCTACGGACAGGGGTTCGCAGATACGCAGTATTTT.

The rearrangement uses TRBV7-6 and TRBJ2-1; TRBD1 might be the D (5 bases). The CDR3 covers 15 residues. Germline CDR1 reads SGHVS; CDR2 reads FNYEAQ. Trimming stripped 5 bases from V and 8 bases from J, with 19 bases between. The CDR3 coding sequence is TGTGCCAGCAGCCTCGTAGGGGCTAGTGTCGATGAGCAGTTCTTC. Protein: CASSLVGASVDEQFF. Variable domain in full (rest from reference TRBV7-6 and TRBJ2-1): GAGVSQSPRYKVTKRGQDVALRCDPISGHVSLYWYRQALGQGPEFLTYFNYEAQQDKSGLPNDRFSAERPEGSISTLTIQRTEQRDSAMYRCASSLVGASVDEQFFGPGTRLTVL.

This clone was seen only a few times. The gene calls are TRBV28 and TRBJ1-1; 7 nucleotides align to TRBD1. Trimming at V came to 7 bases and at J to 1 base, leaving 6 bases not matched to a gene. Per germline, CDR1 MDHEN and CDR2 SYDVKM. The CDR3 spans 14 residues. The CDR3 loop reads CASITGTENTEAFF. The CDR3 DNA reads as TGTGCCAGCATTACCGGGACAGAGAACACTGAAGCTTTCTTT.

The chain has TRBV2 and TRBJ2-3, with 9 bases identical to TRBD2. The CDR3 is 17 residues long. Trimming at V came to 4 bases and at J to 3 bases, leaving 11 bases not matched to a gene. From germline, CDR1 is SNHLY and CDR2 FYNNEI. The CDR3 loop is CASSALGAGGRTDTQYF. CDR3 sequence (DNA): TGTGCCAGCAGTGCCCTAGGAGCGGGGGGCCGGACAGATACGCAGTATTTT.

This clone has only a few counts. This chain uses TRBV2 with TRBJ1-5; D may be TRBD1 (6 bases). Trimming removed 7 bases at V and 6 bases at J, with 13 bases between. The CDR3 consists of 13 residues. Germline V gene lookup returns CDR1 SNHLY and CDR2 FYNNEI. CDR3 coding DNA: TGTGCCAGCACCTTACAGGGAGGTCAGCCCCAGCATTTT. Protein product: CASTLQGGQPQHF.

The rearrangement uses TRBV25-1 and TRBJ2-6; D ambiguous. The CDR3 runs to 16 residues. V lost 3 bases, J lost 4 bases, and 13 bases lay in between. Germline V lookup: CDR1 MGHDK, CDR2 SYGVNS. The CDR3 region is CASSDALGRGANVLTF. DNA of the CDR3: TGTGCCAGCAGTGATGCTCTTGGAAGGGGGGCCAACGTCCTGACTTTC.

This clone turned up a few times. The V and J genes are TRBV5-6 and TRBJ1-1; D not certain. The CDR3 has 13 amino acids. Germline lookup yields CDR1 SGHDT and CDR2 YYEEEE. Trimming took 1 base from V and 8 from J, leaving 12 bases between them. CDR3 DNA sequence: TGTGCCAGCAGCTTGTATCACTCGGAGGAAGCTTTCTTT. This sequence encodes CASSLYHSEEAFF. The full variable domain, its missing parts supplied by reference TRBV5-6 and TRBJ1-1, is DAGVTQSPTHLIKTRGQQVTLRCSPKSGHDTVSWYQQALGQGPQFIFQYYEEEERQRGNFPDRFSGHQFPNYSSELNVNALLLGDSALYLCASSLYHSEEAFFGQGTRLTVV.

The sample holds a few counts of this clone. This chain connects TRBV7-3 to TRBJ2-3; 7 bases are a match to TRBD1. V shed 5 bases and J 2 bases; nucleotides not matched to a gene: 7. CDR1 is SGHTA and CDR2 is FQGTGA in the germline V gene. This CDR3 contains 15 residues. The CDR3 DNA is TGTGCCAGCAGCCTGCAGGGACAGTACACAGATACGCAGTATTTT. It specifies CASSLQGQYTDTQYF.

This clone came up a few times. For the CDR3, the DNA is TGTGCCACCAGCAGACTAGGACAAGCTAACTATGGCTACACCTTC. Its protein product is CATSRLGQANYGYTF. The rearrangement links TRBV15 to TRBJ1-2; D possibly corresponds to TRBD1 (5 bases). The germline V gene has CDR1 LNHNV and CDR2 YYDKDF (reference sequence). CDR3 length: 15 amino acids. Trimming cost V 2 bases and J 0 bases, with 10 bases left between them.

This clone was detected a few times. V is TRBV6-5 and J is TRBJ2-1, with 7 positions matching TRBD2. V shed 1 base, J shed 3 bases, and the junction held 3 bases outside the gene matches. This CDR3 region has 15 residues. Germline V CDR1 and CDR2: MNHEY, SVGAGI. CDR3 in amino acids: CASSYYGGNYNEQFF. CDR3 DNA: TGTGCCAGCAGTTACTACGGGGGGAACTACAATGAGCAGTTCTTC.

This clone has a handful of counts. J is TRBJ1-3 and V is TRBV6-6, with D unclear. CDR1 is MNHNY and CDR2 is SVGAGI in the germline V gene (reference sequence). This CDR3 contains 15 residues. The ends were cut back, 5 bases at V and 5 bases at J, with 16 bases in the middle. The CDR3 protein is CASSRQVSVRNTIYF. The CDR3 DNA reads TGTGCCAGCAGTCGCCAGGTGTCAGTCAGAAACACCATATATTTT.

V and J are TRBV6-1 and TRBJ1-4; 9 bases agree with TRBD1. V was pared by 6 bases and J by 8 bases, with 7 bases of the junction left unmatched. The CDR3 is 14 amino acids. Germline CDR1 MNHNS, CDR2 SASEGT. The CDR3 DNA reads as TGTGCCAGCAGACTGGGACAGGGAAACGAAAAACTGTTTTTT. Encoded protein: CASRLGQGNEKLFF.

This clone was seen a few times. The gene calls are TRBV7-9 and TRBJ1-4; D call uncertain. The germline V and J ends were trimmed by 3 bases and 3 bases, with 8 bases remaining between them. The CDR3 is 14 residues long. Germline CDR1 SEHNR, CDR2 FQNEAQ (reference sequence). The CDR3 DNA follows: TGTGCCAGCAGCTTGACGGACCCTAATGAAAAACTGTTTTTT. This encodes CASSLTDPNEKLFF.

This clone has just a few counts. Written as DNA, the CDR3 is TGTGCCAGCAGTTTCACCCATGGGGAGCAGTACTTC. Residues: CASSFTHGEQYF. This sequence joins TRBV27 and TRBJ2-7; D remains ambiguous. The germline V gene has CDR1 MNHEY and CDR2 SMNVEV (reference sequence). V lost 3 bases, J lost 7 bases, and 10 bases lay in between. CDR3 length: 12 amino acids.

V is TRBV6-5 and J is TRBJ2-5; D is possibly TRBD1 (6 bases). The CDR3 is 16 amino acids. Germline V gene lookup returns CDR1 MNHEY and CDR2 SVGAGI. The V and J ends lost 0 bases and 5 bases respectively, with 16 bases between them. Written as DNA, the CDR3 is TGTGCCAGCAGTTACTCTCGCACAGGGTTGTTTGAGACCCAGTACTTC. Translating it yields CASSYSRTGLFETQYF.

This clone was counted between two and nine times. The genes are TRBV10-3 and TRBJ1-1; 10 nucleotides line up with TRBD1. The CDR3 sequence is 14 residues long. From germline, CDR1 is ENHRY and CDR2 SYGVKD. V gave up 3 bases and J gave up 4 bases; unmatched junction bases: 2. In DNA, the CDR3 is TGTGCCATCAGTGAACGGGACAGGGGCACTGAAGCTTTCTTT. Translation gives CAISERDRGTEAFF.

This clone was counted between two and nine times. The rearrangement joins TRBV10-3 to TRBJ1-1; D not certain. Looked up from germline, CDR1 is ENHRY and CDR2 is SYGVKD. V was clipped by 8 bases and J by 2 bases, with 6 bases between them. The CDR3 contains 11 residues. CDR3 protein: CAISSNTEAFF. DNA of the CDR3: TGTGCCATCTCCAGCAACACTGAAGCTTTCTTT.

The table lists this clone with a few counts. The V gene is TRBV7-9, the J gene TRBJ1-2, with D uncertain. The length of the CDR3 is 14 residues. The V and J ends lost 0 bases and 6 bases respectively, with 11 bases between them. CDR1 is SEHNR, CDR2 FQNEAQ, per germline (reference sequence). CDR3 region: CASSLAAVLNGYTF. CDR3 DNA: TGTGCCAGCAGCTTAGCCGCGGTCCTGAATGGCTACACCTTC.

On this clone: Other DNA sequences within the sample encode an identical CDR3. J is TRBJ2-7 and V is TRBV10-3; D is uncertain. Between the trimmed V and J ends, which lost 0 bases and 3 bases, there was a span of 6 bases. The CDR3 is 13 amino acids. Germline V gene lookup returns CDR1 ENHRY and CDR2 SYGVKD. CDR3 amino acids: CAISESPGYEQYF. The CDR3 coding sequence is TGTGCCATCAGTGAGTCGCCCGGCTACGAGCAGTACTTC.

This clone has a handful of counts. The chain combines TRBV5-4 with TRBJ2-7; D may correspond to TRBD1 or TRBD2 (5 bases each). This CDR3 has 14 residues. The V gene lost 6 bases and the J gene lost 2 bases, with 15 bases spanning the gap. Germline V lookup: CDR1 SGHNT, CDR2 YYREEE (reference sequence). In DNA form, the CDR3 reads TGTGCCAGCACGACGGGACCCACCACCTACGAGCAGTACTTC. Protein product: CASTTGPTTYEQYF.

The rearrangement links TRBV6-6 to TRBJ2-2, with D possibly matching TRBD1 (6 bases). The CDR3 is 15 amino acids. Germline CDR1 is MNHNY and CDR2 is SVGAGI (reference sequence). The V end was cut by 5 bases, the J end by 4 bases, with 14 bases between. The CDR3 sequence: CASSLQGFGTGELFF. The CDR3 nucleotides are TGTGCCAGCAGTCTACAGGGATTTGGCACCGGGGAGCTGTTTTTT.

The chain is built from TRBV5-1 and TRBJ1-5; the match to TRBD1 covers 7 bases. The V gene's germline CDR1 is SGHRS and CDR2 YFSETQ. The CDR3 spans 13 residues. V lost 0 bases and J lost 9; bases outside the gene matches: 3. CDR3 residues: CASSLGRGRPQHF. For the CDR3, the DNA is TGCGCCAGCAGCTTGGGCAGGGGGAGGCCCCAGCATTTT.

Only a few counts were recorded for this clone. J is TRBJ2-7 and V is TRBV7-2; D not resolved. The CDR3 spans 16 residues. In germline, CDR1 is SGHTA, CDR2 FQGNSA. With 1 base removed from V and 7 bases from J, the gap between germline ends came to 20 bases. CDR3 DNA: TGTGCCAGCAGCTTAGATGGGTCGGTGCCTCTACGAGAGCAGTACTTC. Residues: CASSLDGSVPLREQYF.

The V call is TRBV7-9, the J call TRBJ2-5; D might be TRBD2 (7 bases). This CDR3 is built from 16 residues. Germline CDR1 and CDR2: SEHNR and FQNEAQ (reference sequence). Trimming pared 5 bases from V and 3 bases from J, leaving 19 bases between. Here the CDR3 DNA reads TGTGCCAGCAGCCAACCGGGGGCTAGCGGCGAAGAGACCCAGTACTTC. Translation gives CASSQPGASGEETQYF.

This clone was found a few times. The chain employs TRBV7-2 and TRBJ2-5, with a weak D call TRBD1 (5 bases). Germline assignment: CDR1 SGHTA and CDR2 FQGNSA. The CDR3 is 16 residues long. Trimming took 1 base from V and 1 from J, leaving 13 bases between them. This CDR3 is CASSLGQTVFQETQYF. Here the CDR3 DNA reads TGTGCCAGCAGCTTAGGACAGACAGTGTTCCAAGAGACCCAGTACTTC.

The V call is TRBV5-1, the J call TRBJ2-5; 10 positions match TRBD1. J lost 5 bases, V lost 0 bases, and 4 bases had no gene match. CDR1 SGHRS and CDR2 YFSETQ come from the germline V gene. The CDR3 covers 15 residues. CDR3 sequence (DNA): TGCGCCAGCAGCTTGGTGGGACAGGGGTTGGAGACCCAGTACTTC. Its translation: CASSLVGQGLETQYF.

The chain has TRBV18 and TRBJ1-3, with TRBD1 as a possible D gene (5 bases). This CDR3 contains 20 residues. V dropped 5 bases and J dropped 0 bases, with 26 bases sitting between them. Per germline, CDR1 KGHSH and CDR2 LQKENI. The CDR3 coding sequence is TGTGCCAGCTCATCCCTCCTACCAACCCTCCAGGGAACCTCTGGAAACACCATATATTTT. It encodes CASSSLLPTLQGTSGNTIYF.